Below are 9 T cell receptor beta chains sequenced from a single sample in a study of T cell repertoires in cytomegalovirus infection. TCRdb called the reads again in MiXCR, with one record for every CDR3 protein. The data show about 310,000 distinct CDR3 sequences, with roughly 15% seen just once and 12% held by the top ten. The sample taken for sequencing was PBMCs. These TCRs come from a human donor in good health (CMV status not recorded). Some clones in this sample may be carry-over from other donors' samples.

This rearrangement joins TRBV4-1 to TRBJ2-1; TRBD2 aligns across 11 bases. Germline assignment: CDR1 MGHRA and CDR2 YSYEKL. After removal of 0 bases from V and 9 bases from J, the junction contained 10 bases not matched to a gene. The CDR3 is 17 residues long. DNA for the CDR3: TGCGCCAGCAGCCAAGATCGGTCTAGCGGGGGGAGCGTTGAGCAGTTCTTC. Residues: CASSQDRSSGGSVEQFF.

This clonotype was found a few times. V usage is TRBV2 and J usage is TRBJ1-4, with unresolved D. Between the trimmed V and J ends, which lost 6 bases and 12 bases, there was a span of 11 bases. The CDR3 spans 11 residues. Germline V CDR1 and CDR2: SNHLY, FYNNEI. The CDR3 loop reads CASRVEGELFF. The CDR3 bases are TGTGCCAGCAGGGTGGAGGGTGAACTGTTTTTT.

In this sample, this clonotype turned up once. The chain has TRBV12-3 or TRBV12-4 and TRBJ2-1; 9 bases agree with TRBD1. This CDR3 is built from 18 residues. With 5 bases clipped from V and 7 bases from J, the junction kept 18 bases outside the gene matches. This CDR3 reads CASSHPQGASTSGNEQFF. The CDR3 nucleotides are TGTGCCAGCAGTCACCCACAGGGGGCATCTACTTCGGGGAATGAGCAGTTCTTC.

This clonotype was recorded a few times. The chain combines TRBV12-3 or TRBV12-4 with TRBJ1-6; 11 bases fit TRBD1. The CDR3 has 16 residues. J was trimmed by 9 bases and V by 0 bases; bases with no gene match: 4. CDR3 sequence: CASSLAGTGGFSPLHF. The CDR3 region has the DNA TGTGCCAGCAGTTTAGCGGGGACAGGGGGTTTTTCACCCCTCCACTTT.

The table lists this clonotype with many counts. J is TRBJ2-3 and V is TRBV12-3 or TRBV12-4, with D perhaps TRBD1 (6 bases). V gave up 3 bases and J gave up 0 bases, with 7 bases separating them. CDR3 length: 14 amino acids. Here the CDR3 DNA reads TGTGCCAGCAGTTTCGGACAGAGCACAGATACGCAGTATTTT. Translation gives CASSFGQSTDTQYF.

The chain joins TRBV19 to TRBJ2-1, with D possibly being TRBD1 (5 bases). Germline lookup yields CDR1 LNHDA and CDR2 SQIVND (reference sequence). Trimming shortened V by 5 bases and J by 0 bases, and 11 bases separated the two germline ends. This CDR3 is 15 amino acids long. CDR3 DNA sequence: TGTGCCAGTAGTCCGCGACAGAGCTCCTACAATGAGCAGTTCTTC. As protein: CASSPRQSSYNEQFF.

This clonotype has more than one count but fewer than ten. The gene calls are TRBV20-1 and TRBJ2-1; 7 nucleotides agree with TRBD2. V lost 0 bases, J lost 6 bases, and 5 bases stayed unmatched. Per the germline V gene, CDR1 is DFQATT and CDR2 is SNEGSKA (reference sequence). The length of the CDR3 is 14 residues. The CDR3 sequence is CSARDNGGGNEQFF. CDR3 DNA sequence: TGCAGTGCTAGAGATAACGGCGGGGGCAATGAGCAGTTCTTC.

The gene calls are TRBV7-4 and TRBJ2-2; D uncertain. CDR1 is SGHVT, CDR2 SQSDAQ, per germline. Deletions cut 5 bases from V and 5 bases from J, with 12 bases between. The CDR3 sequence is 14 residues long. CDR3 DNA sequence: TGTGCCAGCAGCGAGAACACTCTTACCGGGGAGCTGTTTTTT. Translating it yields CASSENTLTGELFF.

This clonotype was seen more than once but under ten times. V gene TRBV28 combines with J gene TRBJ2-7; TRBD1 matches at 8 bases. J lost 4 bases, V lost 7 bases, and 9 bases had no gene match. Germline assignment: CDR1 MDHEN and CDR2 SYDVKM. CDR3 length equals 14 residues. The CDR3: CASNRQGLWYEQYF. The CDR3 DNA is TGTGCCAGCAACCGACAGGGGCTATGGTACGAGCAGTACTTC.